Below are 21 T cell receptor beta chains sequenced from a single sample in a study of identical twins. TCRdb re-called the 5' RACE reads through MiXCR, storing one row per CDR3 protein. The table includes 460,000 or so distinct CDR3 sequences, 14% detected once. This sample also belongs to another study, concerning yellow fever vaccine responses in identical twins.

Sequencing input: CD4+ T cells sorted from blood. These receptors all come from a woman aged 18-29 years in good health.

The chain recombines TRBV20-1 with TRBJ2-1; 12 nucleotides agree with TRBD2. The CDR3 runs 17 residues. Germline trimming cut 3 bases from V and 0 bases from J; bases unmatched to any gene: 6. Germline assignment: CDR1 DFQATT and CDR2 SNEGSKA (reference sequence). The DNA for the CDR3 is TGCAGTGCTAGTGGGGGACTAGCGGGCGTCTCCTACAATGAGCAGTTCTTC. It is translated as CSASGGLAGVSYNEQFF.

This clonotype was seen a handful of times. The chain recombines TRBV12-3 or TRBV12-4 with TRBJ1-5; TRBD1 matches at 9 bases. V gave up 5 bases and J gave up 8 bases; unmatched junction bases: 13. The length of the CDR3 is 16 residues. The CDR3 sequence: CASSRTTDRGKKPQHF. DNA of the CDR3: TGTGCCAGCAGTCGCACGACGGACAGGGGAAAGAAGCCCCAGCATTTT.

The J gene is TRBJ2-6, the V gene TRBV14; D possibly corresponds to TRBD1 (5 bases). This CDR3 contains 17 residues. Germline lookup yields CDR1 SGHDN and CDR2 FVKESK. V was pared by 2 bases and J by 0 bases, with 11 bases between. CDR3 sequence: CASSQLGDGSGANVLTF. The CDR3 DNA reads as TGTGCCAGCAGCCAATTAGGGGATGGCTCTGGGGCCAACGTCCTGACTTTC.

The chain is built from TRBV6-5 and TRBJ1-4; 8 bases are shared with TRBD1. There are 19 residues in the CDR3. CDR1 and CDR2 (germline): MNHEY, SVGAGI. After removal of 2 bases from V and 0 bases from J, the junction contained 11 bases not matched to a gene. DNA of the CDR3: TGTGCCAGCAGTTACGGGAGACAGGGGAAATCTGCAACTAATGAAAAACTGTTTTTT. The encoded protein is CASSYGRQGKSATNEKLFF.

Only a few counts were recorded for this clonotype. This chain uses TRBV20-1 with TRBJ2-3; 13 bases fit TRBD2. Germline V CDR1 and CDR2: DFQATT, SNEGSKA (reference sequence). The CDR3 is 15 residues long. Trimming cost V 6 bases and J 4 bases; bases outside gene matches: 7. CDR3 coding DNA: TGCAGTGCCCCTGGACTAGCGGGAGAACCAGATACGCAGTATTTT. Translating gives CSAPGLAGEPDTQYF.

The rearrangement links TRBV20-1 to TRBJ2-5; maybe TRBD2 (6 bases). Trimming shortened V by 0 bases and J by 1 base, and 12 bases separated the two germline ends. The germline gives CDR1 DFQATT, CDR2 SNEGSKA (reference sequence). There are 15 residues in the CDR3. The CDR3: CSARDGRSVQETQYF. The CDR3 bases are TGCAGTGCTAGAGATGGGAGGTCTGTCCAAGAGACCCAGTACTTC.

This clonotype was recorded a few times. The chain employs TRBV27 and TRBJ2-3; the D gene is possibly TRBD2 (5 bases). V lost 4 bases, J lost 0 bases, and 11 bases lay in between. CDR3 length: 15 residues. Germline CDR1 reads MNHEY; CDR2 reads SMNVEV (reference sequence). The CDR3: CASSSADYSTDTQYF. The CDR3 DNA reads as TGTGCCAGCAGTTCCGCAGACTATAGCACAGATACGCAGTATTTT.

This clonotype has more than one count but fewer than ten. The J gene is TRBJ2-7, the V gene TRBV2, with TRBD2 matching over 9 bases. The length of the CDR3 is 13 residues. J was trimmed by 4 bases and V by 8 bases; bases with no gene match: 6. Germline values: CDR1 SNHLY, CDR2 FYNNEI. CDR3: CASASGALYEQYF. CDR3 in DNA: TGTGCCAGCGCTAGCGGGGCTCTGTACGAGCAGTACTTC.

The chain couples TRBV2 to TRBJ1-2; D remains ambiguous. The CDR3 is 13 amino acids. The V and J ends lost 3 bases and 6 bases respectively, with 11 bases between them. Germline V gene sequence: CDR1 SNHLY, CDR2 FYNNEI. In DNA form, the CDR3 reads TGTGCCAGCAGTGAGTTGGGCATAGATGGCTACACCTTC. It codes for CASSELGIDGYTF. Variable domain in full (rest from reference TRBV2 and TRBJ1-2): EPEVTQTPSHQVTQMGQEVILRCVPISNHLYFYWYRQILGQKVEFLVSFYNNEISEKSEIFDDQFSVERPDGSNFTLKIRSTKLEDSAMYFCASSELGIDGYTFGSGTRLTVV.

In DNA, the CDR3 is TGTGCCAGCAGCTTACGAGCGGGAGGAAGTTCCAATGAGCAGTTCTTC. The encoded protein is CASSLRAGGSSNEQFF. This sequence joins TRBV7-2 and TRBJ2-1, with 9 bases fitting TRBD2. V was pared by 2 bases and J by 6 bases, with 8 bases of the junction left unmatched. CDR1 SGHTA and CDR2 FQGNSA come from the germline V gene. The CDR3 is made up of 16 amino acids.

This clonotype was detected a few times. This rearrangement joins TRBV2 to TRBJ1-1; TRBD1 is a possible D gene (5 bases). This CDR3 is 14 amino acids long. Germline-derived CDR1 and CDR2 are SNHLY and FYNNEI. V was shortened by 6 bases and J by 0 bases, with 11 bases between the two germline ends. The CDR3 bases are TGTGCCAGCAGACCCGACAGACTGAACACTGAAGCTTTCTTT. Translated: CASRPDRLNTEAFF.

This clonotype was seen only a few times. The rearrangement uses TRBV29-1 and TRBJ1-1; D is unclear. CDR1 is SQVTM and CDR2 is ANQGSEA in the germline V gene. V was shortened by 0 bases and J by 10 bases, with 9 bases between the two germline ends. This CDR3 is 11 amino acids long. The CDR3 DNA sequence: TGCAGCGTTGAAGAGGGTCCACGAGCTTTCTTT. It specifies CSVEEGPRAFF. Full variable domain (rest looked up from reference TRBV29-1 and TRBJ1-1): SAVISQKPSRDICQRGTSLTIQCQVDSQVTMMFWYRQQPGQSLTLIATANQGSEATYESGFVIDKFPISRPNLTFSTLTVSNMSPEDSSIYLCSVEEGPRAFFGQGTRLTVV.

In its sample, this clonotype was seen many times. The CDR3 nucleotides are TGCGCCAGCAGCTTGGGCGGGACAGTCAATGAGCAGTTCTTC. It yields the protein CASSLGGTVNEQFF. The rearrangement uses TRBV5-1 and TRBJ2-1; possible D gene TRBD1, 7 bases. This CDR3 contains 14 residues. CDR1 is SGHRS, CDR2 YFSETQ, per germline. Trimming cost V 0 bases and J 6 bases, with 10 bases left between them.

This clonotype has a handful of counts. The gene calls are TRBV29-1 and TRBJ2-3; D uncertain. From germline, CDR1 is SQVTM and CDR2 ANQGSEA. Trimming removed 4 bases at V and 2 bases at J, with 16 bases between. There are 15 residues in the CDR3. CDR3 coding DNA: TGCAGCGTTGCCCATTCTAGTGATATCACAGATACGCAGTATTTT. This gives the protein CSVAHSSDITDTQYF.

The chain links TRBV3-1 to TRBJ2-1; no firm D call. Trimming cost V 6 bases and J 12 bases, with 12 bases left between them. Per germline, CDR1 LGHDT and CDR2 YNNKEL (reference sequence). CDR3 length: 11 residues. Here the CDR3 DNA reads TGTGCCAGCAGATCTATGGAGCGGCAGTTCTTC. Translation: CASRSMERQFF.

J is TRBJ2-7 and V is TRBV15, with D unclear. CDR1 and CDR2 from the germline V gene are LNHNV and YYDKDF (reference sequence). The CDR3 runs 13 residues. The V gene lost 1 base and the J gene lost 1 base, with 5 bases spanning the gap. As DNA, the CDR3 is TGTGCCACCAGCAGAGGTAGTTCCTACGAGCAGTACTTC. Translation: CATSRGSSYEQYF. Variable domain in full (rest from reference TRBV15 and TRBJ2-7): DAMVIQNPRYQVTQFGKPVTLSCSQTLNHNVMYWYQQKSSQAPKLLFHYYDKDFNNEADTPDNFQSRRPNTSFCFLDIRSPGLGDTAMYLCATSRGSSYEQYFGPGTRLTVT.

In its sample, this clonotype was seen a few times. The chain joins TRBV24-1 to TRBJ2-3, with 7 bases aligning to TRBD1. The CDR3 runs to 15 residues. V lost 4 bases to trimming and J lost 2 bases; unmatched junction nucleotides: 5. Germline V gives CDR1 KGHDR, CDR2 SFDVKD. This chain's CDR3 is CATSDPGQSTDTQYF. The CDR3 DNA sequence: TGTGCCACCAGTGACCCGGGACAGTCCACAGATACGCAGTATTTT.

The V and J genes are TRBV18 and TRBJ2-1, with D uncertain. CDR3 length: 17 amino acids. The V gene's germline CDR1 is KGHSH and CDR2 LQKENI. Deletions cut 2 bases from V and 0 bases from J, with 14 bases between. The CDR3, as DNA: TGTGCCAGCTCACCAGCGTTTAAAGCGCCCTCCTACAATGAGCAGTTCTTC. It encodes CASSPAFKAPSYNEQFF.

The rearrangement links TRBV11-2 to TRBJ2-3; 8 nucleotides line up with TRBD2. After removal of 5 bases from V and 8 bases from J, the junction contained 21 bases not matched to a gene. CDR1 and CDR2 (germline): SGHAT, FQNNGV. CDR3 length: 18 residues. The CDR3 loop reads CASSIDGGAIGGGGTQYF. In nucleotides, the CDR3 is TGTGCCAGCAGCATCGACGGGGGGGCCATTGGTGGTGGTGGTACGCAGTATTTT.

The table lists this clonotype with a few counts. The CDR3, as DNA: TGTGCCAGCAGTGAAATTGGGGCTAGCGGGGGTCGGGAGCAGTTCTTC. Residues: CASSEIGASGGREQFF. V usage is TRBV2 and J usage is TRBJ2-1, with 10 positions matching TRBD2. Germline CDR1 SNHLY, CDR2 FYNNEI. V lost 2 bases and J lost 10; bases outside the gene matches: 11. The CDR3 has 16 residues.

This clonotype was seen at least ten times. The V call is TRBV12-3 or TRBV12-4, the J call TRBJ2-7; TRBD1 matches 10 bases. The ends lost 3 bases at V and 2 bases at J; junction bases unmatched: 4. The CDR3 covers 15 residues. CDR3 sequence: CASSLKGTGAYEQYF. The CDR3, as DNA: TGTGCCAGCAGTTTGAAGGGGACAGGGGCCTACGAGCAGTACTTC.